Detailed here is one TCR beta chain. What it binds is unknown. The data stem from a study of cytomegalovirus exposure and HLA in healthy donors. TCRdb keeps only in-frame clones here, not all; method: immunoSEQ multiplex PCR. The data hold some 170,000 clones, with over 85% observed a single time. V was clipped by 0 bases and J by 4 bases, with 16 bases between them. The length of the CDR3 is 16 residues. Germline V lookup: CDR1 MGHRA, CDR2 YSYEKL. The approximately 130-subject validation cohort, separate from the roughly 700-subject first cohort, included the donors. The study's findings and limits: Cytomegalovirus status, reportedly, was diagnosed with high specificity and sensitivity by the classifier.

This rearrangement joins TRBV4-1 to TRBJ2-7; possible D gene TRBD2, 6 bases. The source of this sequence is a young man in good health and CMV-seropositive. Sequencing was performed on PBMCs. The CDR3 region has the DNA TGCGCCAGCAGCCAAGATGGAAATAGCGGAAAATACGAGCAGTACTTC. Protein: CASSQDGNSGKYEQYF.